This entry lists 3 T cell receptor delta chains sequenced from one sample in a study of gamma-delta T cells after stem cell transplantation. TCRdb redid the clone calls on the RT-PCR reads with CATT. Of just over 4,500 delta-chain clones in the sample, less than 2% were seen once. Sequences were obtained from gamma-delta T cells. The receptors originated from a human donor. It is not recorded whose cells these are; they may come from a transplant donor.

This clone has more than one count but fewer than ten. The amino acid sequence in TCRdb belongs to a much larger clone and departs from this DNA's translation at residue 3, likely a sequencing read error; the sequence shown is translated from the DNA. The J gene is TRDJ1, the V gene TRDV2; the match to TRDD3 covers 10 bases. This CDR3 is built from 18 residues. Looked up from germline, CDR1 is GEAIGNYY and CDR2 is EKD. The CDR3 here is CARDTGTLLGDIEDKLIF. CDR3 coding DNA: TGTGCCCGTGACACCGGAACTCTTCTGGGGGATATTGAGGATAAACTCATCTTT.

This clone was recorded at least ten times. This may stem from a read error, because a much larger clone lies one nucleotide away. V usage is TRDV2 and J usage is TRDJ1, with 11 bases that match TRDD3. Trimming removed 2 bases from V and 2 bases from J; junction bases left unmatched: 6. Per germline, CDR1 GEAIGNYY and CDR2 EKD. The CDR3 runs 16 residues. The CDR3 region has the DNA TGTGCCTGTGACAGTGTGGGGGATACGGGGACCGATAAACTCATCTTT. Protein product: CACDSVGDTGTDKLIF.

This clone has only a few counts. The TCRdb protein comes from a much larger clone and disagrees with this DNA's translation at residue 12, likely due to a read error; the protein given here is derived from the DNA. The V gene is TRDV2, the J gene TRDJ1; 12 bases fit TRDD3. CDR3 length equals 16 residues. The ends lost 0 bases at V and 7 bases at J; junction bases unmatched: 8. From germline, CDR1 is GEAIGNYY and CDR2 EKD. This CDR3 reads CACDTISGGYAVKLIF. DNA for the CDR3: TGTGCCTGTGACACCATCTCTGGGGGATACGCGGTTAAACTCATCTTT.